A single sample is the source of the 13 T cell receptor beta chains below, sequenced in a study of naive and memory T cell subsets (dated by TCRdb to 2017 to 2019). Findings and caveats that apply to the study as a whole: A few larger clonotypes were present in naive repertoires, especially CD8 naive repertoires, and these clonotypes were possibly memory cells re-expressing CD45RA.

Libraries were made using UMI-ligation and nested PCR. The sample was run on an Illumina MiSeq. To cover both TRBC1 and TRBC2, the beta constant-region primer consisted of an equimolar mix of two oligonucleotides. The ligated cDNA went through four rounds of PCR with nested alpha and beta constant-region primers together with the SP2 primer. TCRdb's own reprocessing of the public reads used fastp at Q25 and MiXCR and kept productive beta chains. Each CDR3 protein gets just one entry, which takes the most common genes and DNA from the rows behind it. This sample lists approximately 150,000 distinct CDR3 sequences; approximately 18% were detected once. More than 0.6% of the sample comes from the top ten. Their target antigens are unknown. The specimen was naive CD8+ T cells from blood. The sample's cell subset or site label, decoded: naive T cells, CD45RA high CD27+. The origin of the receptors is a human donor in good health.

The V call is TRBV27, the J call TRBJ1-6; 8 bases agree with TRBD1. V dropped 3 bases and J dropped 0; count of bases not matched to a gene: 13. The CDR3 sequence is 20 residues long. CDR1 and CDR2 from the germline V gene are MNHEY and SMNVEV (reference sequence). CDR3 sequence: CASSFLGAGGESSYNSPLHF. The CDR3 DNA reads as TGTGCCAGCAGTTTCCTTGGGGCAGGGGGCGAGTCCTCCTATAATTCACCCCTCCACTTT.

This clonotype was detected only a few times. The genes are TRBV4-1 and TRBJ2-1; 9 bases match TRBD2. The CDR3 runs to 18 residues. The germline gives CDR1 MGHRA, CDR2 YSYEKL. Trimming cost V 2 bases and J 3 bases; bases outside gene matches: 11. The CDR3 DNA is TGCGCCAGCAGCCAAAGGGTAGCGGGAGTGGGAAACTACAATGAGCAGTTCTTC. This codes for CASSQRVAGVGNYNEQFF.

The CDR3 sequence is CSARAYWSGHSEQFF. CDR3 coding DNA: TGCAGTGCTAGAGCCTATTGGAGCGGCCACTCTGAGCAGTTCTTC. The chain combines TRBV20-1 with TRBJ2-1, with D possibly matching TRBD2 (5 bases). The germline gives CDR1 DFQATT, CDR2 SNEGSKA (reference sequence). The CDR3 is 15 residues long. V was shortened by 1 base and J by 9 bases, with 19 bases between the two germline ends.

The chain recombines TRBV9 with TRBJ2-1; D perhaps matches TRBD1 (5 bases). CDR3 size: 16 residues. The germline V gene has CDR1 SGDLS and CDR2 YYNGEE. V lost 0 bases, J lost 2 bases, and 12 bases lay in between. The CDR3 coding sequence is TGTGCCAGCAGCGTAGCTTCCCAGGGCCCCTACAATGAGCAGTTCTTC. This codes for CASSVASQGPYNEQFF.

The chain uses TRBV2 and TRBJ2-3, with 11 bases lining up with TRBD2. V dropped 1 base and J dropped 4; count of bases not matched to a gene: 10. The CDR3 spans 18 residues. CDR1 and CDR2 (germline): SNHLY, FYNNEI. CDR3 protein: CASSEVGSGRALPDTQYF. The CDR3 DNA follows: TGTGCCAGCAGTGAAGTAGGTAGCGGGAGGGCCTTGCCAGATACGCAGTATTTT.

The J gene is TRBJ1-4, the V gene TRBV28, with a weak D call TRBD1 (6 bases). CDR3 length: 14 residues. Trimming took off 3 bases at V and 5 bases at J, with 10 bases between the two ends. Germline V lookup: CDR1 MDHEN, CDR2 SYDVKM. CDR3 region: CASSFLGANEKLFF. CDR3 sequence (DNA): TGTGCCAGCAGTTTCCTGGGGGCGAATGAAAAACTGTTTTTT.

This rearrangement joins TRBV12-3 or TRBV12-4 to TRBJ2-1; 7 bases fit TRBD2. V was pared by 5 bases and J by 5 bases, with 6 bases of the junction left unmatched. This CDR3 is 14 amino acids long. CDR3 region: CASSHRDYNNEQFF. CDR3 nucleotide sequence: TGTGCCAGCAGTCACCGGGACTACAACAATGAGCAGTTCTTC.

The chain combines TRBV19 with TRBJ1-6; D ambiguous. This CDR3 contains 15 residues. The V and J ends lost 7 bases and 9 bases respectively, with 19 bases between them. Germline V gene data show CDR1 as LNHDA and CDR2 as SQIVND (reference sequence). This chain's CDR3 is CASIDFYGKTSPLHF. The CDR3 DNA sequence: TGTGCCAGTATCGACTTTTACGGCAAAACTTCACCCCTCCACTTT.

The V gene is TRBV6-5, the J gene TRBJ2-7; a possible D gene is TRBD2 (5 bases). Between the trimmed V and J ends, which lost 6 bases and 2 bases, there was a span of 20 bases. This CDR3 contains 16 residues. CDR1 MNHEY and CDR2 SVGAGI come from the germline V gene. CDR3 DNA sequence: TGTGCCAGCAGCCCGGTCCGCGAGCGGATAACCTACGAGCAGTACTTC. The encoded protein is CASSPVRERITYEQYF.

This chain connects TRBV6-6 to TRBJ2-1; D uncertain. V was clipped by 8 bases and J by 7 bases, with 18 bases between them. The length of the CDR3 is 14 residues. CDR1 and CDR2 from the germline V gene are MNHNY and SVGAGI (reference sequence). CDR3 amino acids: CASDSTVLGNEQFF. As DNA, the CDR3 is TGTGCCAGCGACTCTACGGTCCTCGGTAATGAGCAGTTCTTC.

This clonotype has only a few counts. The chain employs TRBV2 and TRBJ2-2; D is ambiguous. This CDR3 comprises 11 residues. V was pared by 4 bases and J by 7 bases, with 4 bases between. In germline, CDR1 is SNHLY, CDR2 FYNNEI. In nucleotides, the CDR3 is TGTGCCAGCAGTGGAGGCGGGGAGCTGTTTTTT. It yields the protein CASSGGGELFF.

This clonotype was seen more than once but under ten times. V usage is TRBV18 and J usage is TRBJ1-5; TRBD1 might be the D (6 bases). This CDR3 is built from 16 residues. Germline CDR1 and CDR2: KGHSH and LQKENI. V was shortened by 2 bases and J by 7 bases, with 18 bases between the two germline ends. The CDR3, as DNA: TGTGCCAGCTCACCATTATCCTCAGGGGTTGAGCAGCCCCAGCATTTT. Amino acids: CASSPLSSGVEQPQHF. The whole variable domain, filled in from reference TRBV18 and TRBJ1-5, reads NAGVMQNPRHLVRRRGQEARLRCSPMKGHSHVYWYRQLPEEGLKFMVYLQKENIIDESGMPKERFSAEFPKEGPSILRIQQVVRGDSAAYFCASSPLSSGVEQPQHFGDGTRLSIL.

This clonotype was seen only a few times. V and J are TRBV14 and TRBJ1-2; D is unclear. The V and J ends lost 4 bases and 0 bases respectively, with 24 bases between them. Per germline, CDR1 SGHDN and CDR2 FVKESK. The CDR3 covers 19 residues. DNA for the CDR3: TGTGCCAGCAGCCCGATGATCCTGGGCCCTGCGGATCCTAACTATGGCTACACCTTC. It specifies CASSPMILGPADPNYGYTF.